The 11 T cell receptor beta chains listed next were all sequenced from one sample in a study of blood T cell repertoires in COVID-19. Here immunoSEQ multiplex PCR was the method, and the copy in TCRdb shows in-frame clones only, minus some. The top ten clones hold 2% to 3% of a sample with around 300,000 clones, 75% to 90% of them seen once. The sequenced sample consisted of PBMCs or T cells enriched from blood (not recorded which). These receptors all come from a woman between 18 and 30 years old who had recovered from COVID-19.

V and J are TRBV7-2 and TRBJ1-6, with a possible D match to TRBD1 (5 bases). V lost 5 bases to trimming and J lost 5 bases, with 13 bases between them. The CDR3 consists of 15 residues. Germline V lookup: CDR1 SGHTA, CDR2 FQGNSA. In DNA, the CDR3 is TGTGCCAGCAGCCTCTTGCGGGGACATAATTCACCCCTCCACTTT. It is translated as CASSLLRGHNSPLHF.

The chain recombines TRBV29-1 with TRBJ1-1; 8 nucleotides line up with TRBD1. This CDR3 spans 14 amino acids. The germline V gene has CDR1 SQVTM and CDR2 ANQGSEA. The V segment lost 4 bases and the J segment 4 bases; nucleotides outside the gene matches: 8. Here the CDR3 reads CSVALQGAVTEAFF. Written as DNA, the CDR3 is TGCAGCGTTGCCTTGCAGGGGGCGGTCACTGAAGCTTTCTTT.

CDR3 nucleotides: TGTGCCAGCTCACTACGGACGGACTTGAACACTGAAGCTTTCTTT. Its protein product is CASSLRTDLNTEAFF. This sequence joins TRBV18 and TRBJ1-1; D unclear. Germline lookup yields CDR1 KGHSH and CDR2 LQKENI. The CDR3 loop spans 15 amino acids. Trimming removed 4 bases from V and 0 bases from J, with 12 bases in between.

This clone was detected only once. The chain carries TRBV6-6 and TRBJ1-6, with 8 bases aligning to TRBD1. The junction had 2 bases not matched to a gene; V was cut back by 7 bases and J by 9 bases. There are 12 residues in the CDR3. Germline CDR1 is MNHNY and CDR2 is SVGAGI (reference sequence). The CDR3 region is CASKDRGSPLHF. CDR3 in DNA: TGTGCCAGCAAAGACAGGGGTTCACCCCTCCACTTT.

This chain links TRBV6-5 with TRBJ2-3; 7 nucleotides line up with TRBD1. V was pared by 6 bases and J by 8 bases, with 14 bases of the junction left unmatched. This CDR3 has 15 amino acids. CDR1 is MNHEY and CDR2 is SVGAGI in the germline V gene. This chain's CDR3 is CASSFDRTGRGTQYF. CDR3 in DNA: TGTGCCAGCAGCTTCGATAGGACAGGTCGGGGTACGCAGTATTTT.

This clone was recorded a few times. V usage is TRBV30 and J usage is TRBJ1-4; D is undetermined. The germline V gene encodes CDR1 GTSNPN and CDR2 SVGIG (reference sequence). This CDR3 has 12 amino acids. V lost 3 bases, J lost 8 bases, and 10 bases lay in between. CDR3 protein: CAWSRLGEKLFF. DNA of the CDR3: TGTGCCTGGAGCCGTCTCGGGGAAAAACTGTTTTTT. Full variable domain (rest looked up from reference TRBV30 and TRBJ1-4): SQTIHQWPATLVQPVGSPLSLECTVEGTSNPNLYWYRQAAGRGLQLLFYSVGIGQISSEVPQNLSASRPQDRQFILSSKKLLLSDSGFYLCAWSRLGEKLFFGSGTQLSVL.

Many counts were recorded for this clone. The germline gene is not matched at one end of the junction; a read error may be the cause. V usage is TRBV5-1 and J usage is TRBJ1-6; D is uncertain. The CDR3 totals 12 residues. Germline CDR1 reads SGHRS; CDR2 reads YFSETQ. The CDR3 coding sequence is TGCGCCAGCAGCTTGGCCCACCTCCACAGCTACTTT. Amino acids: CASSLAHLHSYF.

The J gene is TRBJ2-1, the V gene TRBV18; TRBD1 agrees at 7 bases. After removal of 3 bases from V and 6 bases from J, the junction contained 5 bases not matched to a gene. Germline-derived CDR1 and CDR2 are KGHSH and LQKENI. This CDR3 has 14 amino acids. The CDR3 here is CASSPLTGANEQFF. As DNA, the CDR3 is TGTGCCAGCTCACCTCTAACAGGGGCCAATGAGCAGTTCTTC.

This clone occurred a few times. This chain uses TRBV5-1 with TRBJ1-5, with 8 positions matching TRBD1. Germline loops: CDR1 SGHRS, CDR2 YFSETQ. CDR3 size: 15 residues. The junction had 10 bases not matched to a gene; V was cut back by 4 bases and J by 7 bases. Written as DNA, the CDR3 is TGCGCCAGCAGCCAATTAGGGACAGGCGGCCAGCCCCAGCATTTT. This codes for CASSQLGTGGQPQHF.

The rearrangement links TRBV19 to TRBJ1-1; 10 bases are a match to TRBD1. The CDR3 consists of 15 residues. Germline assignment: CDR1 LNHDA and CDR2 SQIVND (reference sequence). With V trimmed by 4 bases and J by 5 bases, 7 bases remained unmatched. The CDR3 sequence: CASSRTGGGVTEAFF. Here the CDR3 DNA reads TGTGCCAGTAGTAGGACAGGGGGGGGTGTAACTGAAGCTTTCTTT. The full variable domain, in which reference TRBV19 and TRBJ1-1 provide the parts outside the CDR3, is DGGITQSPKYLFRKEGQNVTLSCEQNLNHDAMYWYRQDPGQGLRLIYYSQIVNDFQKGDIAEGYSVSREKKESFPLTVTSAQKNPTAFYLCASSRTGGGVTEAFFGQGTRLTVV.

This sequence joins TRBV28 and TRBJ2-1, with D tentatively TRBD2 (7 bases). Germline CDR1 is MDHEN and CDR2 is SYDVKM. This CDR3 has 16 amino acids. Trimming took 6 bases from V and 10 from J, leaving 25 bases between them. CDR3 in DNA: TGTGCCAGCAGAAATACGGGTCGGGGGGCTAATTGGGAGCAGTTCTTC. It codes for CASRNTGRGANWEQFF.